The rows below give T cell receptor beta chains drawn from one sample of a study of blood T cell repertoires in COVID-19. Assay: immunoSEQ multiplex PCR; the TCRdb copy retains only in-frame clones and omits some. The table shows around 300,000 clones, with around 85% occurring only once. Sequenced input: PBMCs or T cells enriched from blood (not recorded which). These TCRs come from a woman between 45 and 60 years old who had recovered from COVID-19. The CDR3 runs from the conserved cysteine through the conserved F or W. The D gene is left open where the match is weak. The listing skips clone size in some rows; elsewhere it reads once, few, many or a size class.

CDR3 DNA: TGTGCCTGGGAACTAGCGGGTTCGACCTACGAGCAGTACTTC
CDR3 protein: CAWELAGSTYEQYF
D gene: TRBD2
V gene: TRBV30
clone size: few
J gene: TRBJ2-7

CDR3 DNA: TGTGCCAGCAGTGAAGGGGCTCACAGCTCCTACGAGCAGTACTTC
CDR3 protein: CASSEGAHSSYEQYF
D gene: NA
V gene: TRBV2
clone size: NA
J gene: TRBJ2-7

CDR3 DNA: TGTGCCAGCAGCGAAGAGCGGACGAGCTCTGGAAACACCATATATTTT
CDR3 protein: CASSEERTSSGNTIYF
D gene: NA
V gene: TRBV7-9
clone size: once
J gene: TRBJ1-3

CDR3 DNA: TGTGCCAGCGGCCCCGGCCGGGGCATTCAGTACTTC
CDR3 protein: CASGPGRGIQYF
D gene: NA
V gene: TRBV3-1/TRBV3-2
clone size: NA
J gene: TRBJ2-4

CDR3 DNA: TGTGCCAGCAGCTTGGAACAGGGTTCAGGCTACACCTTC
CDR3 protein: CASSLEQGSGYTF
D gene: NA
V gene: TRBV7-9
clone size: NA
J gene: TRBJ1-2

CDR3 DNA: TGTGCCAGCAGCCAACCCGACAGGGACGAGCAGTACTTC
CDR3 protein: CASSQPDRDEQYF
D gene: TRBD1
V gene: TRBV4-2
clone size: NA
J gene: TRBJ2-7

CDR3 DNA: TGTGCCAGCAGCGCCCATCTAACCCCCAGGGAAGAGCAGTTCTTC
CDR3 protein: CASSAHLTPREEQFF
D gene: NA
V gene: TRBV9
clone size: NA
J gene: TRBJ2-1

CDR3 DNA: TGTGCCAGCAGCTTAGGAGGCTCTTACACTGAAGCTTTCTTT
CDR3 protein: CASSLGGSYTEAFF
D gene: NA
V gene: TRBV11-2
clone size: NA
J gene: TRBJ1-1

CDR3 DNA: TGTGCCAGCAGCTTAGCGCTGGGGGCCCACAATGAGCAGTTCTTC
CDR3 protein: CASSLALGAHNEQFF
D gene: NA
V gene: TRBV11-2
clone size: NA
J gene: TRBJ2-1

CDR3 DNA: TGTGCCAGCAGTTTATTGGGGACAGGGCGGTTGAACACTGAAGCTTTCTTT
CDR3 protein: CASSLLGTGRLNTEAFF
D gene: TRBD1
V gene: TRBV28
clone size: NA
J gene: TRBJ1-1

CDR3 DNA: TGTGCCAGCAGCTCCTTCACAGGGAACACTGAAGCTTTCTTT
CDR3 protein: CASSSFTGNTEAFF
D gene: NA
V gene: TRBV7-9
clone size: NA
J gene: TRBJ1-1

CDR3 DNA: TGTGCCAGCAGCTTAGCGGCTGCGAGAGGGGAAAAACTGTTTTTT
CDR3 protein: CASSLAAARGEKLFF
D gene: NA
V gene: TRBV7-2
clone size: NA
J gene: TRBJ1-4

CDR3 DNA: TGTGCCAGCAGCTTAGGGAGAGGGAAGGACCCCTCCACTGAAGCTTTCTTT
CDR3 protein: CASSLGRGKDPSTEAFF
D gene: NA
V gene: TRBV11-2
clone size: once
J gene: TRBJ1-1

CDR3 DNA: TGTGCCAGCAGCTTAAACACAGGGCTGTATGCTTTCTTT
CDR3 protein: CASSLNTGLYAFF
D gene: NA
V gene: TRBV7-9
clone size: few
J gene: TRBJ1-1

CDR3 DNA: TGTGCCAGCAGCTTAGGGCCCTCTGGCGGGGGGGCAGCCTACGAGCAGTACTTC
CDR3 protein: CASSLGPSGGGAAYEQYF
D gene: TRBD2
V gene: TRBV5-4
clone size: NA
J gene: TRBJ2-7

CDR3 DNA: TGTGCCAGCAGCTTCAGGGACCAAGAGACCCAGTACTTC
CDR3 protein: CASSFRDQETQYF
D gene: NA
V gene: TRBV7-9
clone size: once
J gene: TRBJ2-5

CDR3 DNA: TGTGCCAGCAGCCGTACCGGGACTAGCGGGGGGCTTCAAGAGACCCAGTACTTC
CDR3 protein: CASSRTGTSGGLQETQYF
D gene: TRBD2
V gene: TRBV7-3
clone size: many
J gene: TRBJ2-5

CDR3 DNA: TGTGCCAGCAGCCCAGACAGGAGCTACACCTTC
CDR3 protein: CASSPDRSYTF
D gene: NA
V gene: TRBV12-3/TRBV12-4
clone size: NA
J gene: TRBJ1-2

CDR3 DNA: TGTGCCAGCAGTTACCCCCTCCGCGGGAGGTGGACCGGGGAGCTGTTTTTT
CDR3 protein: CASSYPLRGRWTGELFF
D gene: TRBD2
V gene: TRBV6-2/TRBV6-3
clone size: NA
J gene: TRBJ2-2

CDR3 DNA: TGTGCCAGCAGCCCCCGGGACAGGGGGCTTGGCTACACCTTC
CDR3 protein: CASSPRDRGLGYTF
D gene: TRBD1
V gene: TRBV3-1/TRBV3-2
clone size: NA
J gene: TRBJ1-2

CDR3 DNA: TGTGCCAGCAACAGACCGGGACAGGGGGCCACGAACACTGAAGCTTTCTTT
CDR3 protein: CASNRPGQGATNTEAFF
D gene: TRBD1
V gene: TRBV7-9
clone size: NA
J gene: TRBJ1-1

CDR3 DNA: TGTGCCACCAGTGATCCTGGACAGGGCACCTACGAGCAGTACTTC
CDR3 protein: CATSDPGQGTYEQYF
D gene: TRBD1
V gene: TRBV24-1
clone size: NA
J gene: TRBJ2-7

CDR3 DNA: TGTGCCAGCAGTTTAGCGGGGGCCGGCATTCAGCCCCAGCATTTT
CDR3 protein: CASSLAGAGIQPQHF
D gene: NA
V gene: TRBV27
clone size: NA
J gene: TRBJ1-5

CDR3 DNA: TGTGCCAGCAGCTTAATCCCCCGGGGGAATCAGCCCCAGCATTTT
CDR3 protein: CASSLIPRGNQPQHF
D gene: NA
V gene: TRBV7-2
clone size: NA
J gene: TRBJ1-5

CDR3 DNA: TGTGCCAGCAGTTCCCCTGCGACAGGGAATGGCTACACCTTC
CDR3 protein: CASSSPATGNGYTF
D gene: TRBD1
V gene: TRBV28
clone size: once
J gene: TRBJ1-2

CDR3 DNA: TGCGCCAGCAGATGGCTGGACAGAGACTCCTACGAGCAGTACTTC
CDR3 protein: CASRWLDRDSYEQYF
D gene: NA
V gene: TRBV5-1
clone size: NA
J gene: TRBJ2-7

CDR3 DNA: TGTGCCGGTCAAGGACAGCTTCTACTTCCAAACTATGGCTACACCTTC
CDR3 protein: CAGQGQLLLPNYGYTF
D gene: NA
V gene: TRBV6-4
clone size: NA
J gene: TRBJ1-2

CDR3 DNA: TGTGCCAGCAGTTTAACAGGGAACTATGGCTACACCTTC
CDR3 protein: CASSLTGNYGYTF
D gene: NA
V gene: TRBV28
clone size: NA
J gene: TRBJ1-2

CDR3 DNA: TGCAGCGCCGTGACAGGGGTGAACACTGAAGCTTTCTTT
CDR3 protein: CSAVTGVNTEAFF
D gene: TRBD1
V gene: TRBV29-1
clone size: NA
J gene: TRBJ1-1

CDR3 DNA: TGCGCCAGCAGCCGAGAGAGGGACAGGGCTGGAAACACCATATATTTT
CDR3 protein: CASSRERDRAGNTIYF
D gene: TRBD1
V gene: TRBV4-1
clone size: once
J gene: TRBJ1-3

CDR3 DNA: TGTGCCTGGAGTGTACGGGGAGATGGCTACACCTTC
CDR3 protein: CAWSVRGDGYTF
D gene: NA
V gene: TRBV30
clone size: NA
J gene: TRBJ1-2

CDR3 DNA: TGTGCCAGCAGCTTGCATAGGGGGCCCGCCGCCCAGTACTTC
CDR3 protein: CASSLHRGPAAQYF
D gene: TRBD1
V gene: TRBV7-8
clone size: NA
J gene: TRBJ2-5

CDR3 DNA: TGTGCCACCAGTGATGCAGTACCAGGGGTCCACGAGCAGTACTTC
CDR3 protein: CATSDAVPGVHEQYF
D gene: NA
V gene: TRBV24-1
clone size: NA
J gene: TRBJ2-7

CDR3 DNA: TGTGCCTGGAGTTTGCGACAGGTAGAAGCCTACGAGCAGTACTTC
CDR3 protein: CAWSLRQVEAYEQYF
D gene: NA
V gene: TRBV30
clone size: NA
J gene: TRBJ2-7

CDR3 DNA: TGTGCCAGCAGTTACCGTCGGACAGGGCGGGATGAAAAACTGTTTTTT
CDR3 protein: CASSYRRTGRDEKLFF
D gene: TRBD1
V gene: TRBV6-5
clone size: NA
J gene: TRBJ1-4

CDR3 DNA: TGTGCCAGCAGTTCGGCGTCTGGGGGCTATGAGCAGTTCTTC
CDR3 protein: CASSSASGGYEQFF
D gene: NA
V gene: TRBV5-4
clone size: NA
J gene: TRBJ2-1

CDR3 DNA: TGTGCCAGCAGTAGAACCCCCCCGCAGGGCGGCATTCAGTACTTC
CDR3 protein: CASSRTPPQGGIQYF
D gene: NA
V gene: TRBV2
clone size: NA
J gene: TRBJ2-4

CDR3 DNA: TGTGCCAGTAGCAAGAAAGAGAATAGCAATCAGCCCCAGCATTTT
CDR3 protein: CASSKKENSNQPQHF
D gene: NA
V gene: TRBV19
clone size: NA
J gene: TRBJ1-5

CDR3 DNA: TGTGCCAGCAGACCGGGGTTTTATGCTAACTATGGCTACACCTTC
CDR3 protein: CASRPGFYANYGYTF
D gene: NA
V gene: TRBV28
clone size: once
J gene: TRBJ1-2

CDR3 DNA: TGTGCCAGCAGGGGGACTAATGCTGGGGCCAACGTCCTGACTTTC
CDR3 protein: CASRGTNAGANVLTF
D gene: TRBD2
V gene: TRBV2
clone size: NA
J gene: TRBJ2-6

CDR3 DNA: TGTGCCAGTAGTCTTGGGACAGTGCGATACGAGCAGTACTTC
CDR3 protein: CASSLGTVRYEQYF
D gene: TRBD1
V gene: TRBV19
clone size: once
J gene: TRBJ2-7

CDR3 DNA: TGTGCCAGCAGTTACCGGACAGGGGTATCACCCCTCCACTTT
CDR3 protein: CASSYRTGVSPLHF
D gene: TRBD1
V gene: TRBV6-2/TRBV6-3
clone size: NA
J gene: TRBJ1-6

CDR3 DNA: TGTGCCAGCGCCCCTGGGGCTGCCTTTTACGAGCAGTACTTC
CDR3 protein: CASAPGAAFYEQYF
D gene: NA
V gene: TRBV3-1/TRBV3-2
clone size: NA
J gene: TRBJ2-7

CDR3 DNA: TGTGCCACCAGCAGAGATGAAGGCCTCCTGGGGGCGGGGAACACTGAAGCTTTCTTT
CDR3 protein: CATSRDEGLLGAGNTEAFF
D gene: NA
V gene: TRBV15
clone size: once
J gene: TRBJ1-1

CDR3 DNA: TGTGCCAGCAGCTCTGGAGGGGTCCACAATGAGCAGTTCTTC
CDR3 protein: CASSSGGVHNEQFF
D gene: NA
V gene: TRBV9
clone size: NA
J gene: TRBJ2-1

CDR3 DNA: TGTGCCAGCAGCCCCAATGAGGCTCAGCCCCAGCATTTT
CDR3 protein: CASSPNEAQPQHF
D gene: NA
V gene: TRBV4-2
clone size: NA
J gene: TRBJ1-5

CDR3 DNA: TGTGCCAGCAGCTTGCCGAGTGTCCCTGAAGCTTTCTTT
CDR3 protein: CASSLPSVPEAFF
D gene: NA
V gene: TRBV5-4
clone size: NA
J gene: TRBJ1-1

CDR3 DNA: TGTGCCAGCAGCTTACCTCTAAGGGAGGAGGCTTTCTTT
CDR3 protein: CASSLPLREEAFF
D gene: NA
V gene: TRBV7-9
clone size: NA
J gene: TRBJ1-1

CDR3 DNA: TGTGCCAGCAGCTCCCACAGGGGAAGTGTCACCCACACTGAAGCTTTCTTT
CDR3 protein: CASSSHRGSVTHTEAFF
D gene: TRBD1
V gene: TRBV7-9
clone size: NA
J gene: TRBJ1-1

CDR3 DNA: TGTGCCAGCGGAGCTCAGGGGACCTCTGGAAACACCATATATTTT
CDR3 protein: CASGAQGTSGNTIYF
D gene: NA
V gene: TRBV28
clone size: NA
J gene: TRBJ1-3

CDR3 DNA: TGTGCCAGCACCGAACCGGGACAGGTTAATCAGCCCCAGCATTTT
CDR3 protein: CASTEPGQVNQPQHF
D gene: TRBD1
V gene: TRBV2
clone size: NA
J gene: TRBJ1-5

CDR3 DNA: TGTGCCAGCAGCTTAGCATCGGGGAGCCTGAACACCGGGGAGCTGTTTTTT
CDR3 protein: CASSLASGSLNTGELFF
D gene: NA
V gene: TRBV7-9
clone size: once
J gene: TRBJ2-2

CDR3 DNA: TGTGCCAGTATGCCCGGGACTAAAAACAATGAGCAGTTCTTC
CDR3 protein: CASMPGTKNNEQFF
D gene: TRBD2
V gene: TRBV19
clone size: once
J gene: TRBJ2-1